These 17 T cell receptor beta chains came from one sample sequenced in a study of blood T cell repertoires in COVID-19. Here immunoSEQ multiplex PCR was the method, and the copy in TCRdb shows in-frame clones only, minus some. The repertoire holds 180,000 or so clones, with 75% to 85% as singletons. Material: PBMCs or T cells enriched from blood (not recorded which). The source of these receptors is a man in his forties or fifties who had recovered from COVID-19.

This clone turned up a few times. The rearrangement uses TRBV6-6 and TRBJ2-7, with 9 bases fitting TRBD1. Germline trimming cut 8 bases from V and 1 base from J; bases unmatched to any gene: 6. CDR1 and CDR2 (germline): MNHNY, SVGAGI (reference sequence). The CDR3 consists of 14 residues. This CDR3 reads CASSGTGISYEQYF. CDR3 DNA: TGTGCCAGCTCTGGGACAGGGATTTCCTACGAGCAGTACTTC.

The chain links TRBV6-1 to TRBJ1-6; a possible D gene is TRBD1 (6 bases). This CDR3 contains 16 residues. Germline loops: CDR1 MNHNS, CDR2 SASEGT. Trimming shortened V by 1 base and J by 5 bases, and 12 bases separated the two germline ends. The CDR3 reads CASSEVPGGHNSPLHF. CDR3 nucleotides: TGTGCCAGCAGTGAAGTGCCGGGGGGGCATAATTCACCCCTCCACTTT.

The rearrangement links TRBV14 to TRBJ2-1; 8 nucleotides agree with TRBD1. The CDR3 contains 16 residues. Per germline, CDR1 SGHDN and CDR2 FVKESK. V lost 2 bases to trimming and J lost 2 bases; unmatched junction nucleotides: 5. The CDR3 DNA sequence: TGTGCCAGCAGCCAAAACCGGGACAGGCCCTACAATGAGCAGTTCTTC. Translation gives CASSQNRDRPYNEQFF.

This clone was seen only a few times. The V gene is TRBV29-1, the J gene TRBJ1-3, with D perhaps matching TRBD1 (5 bases). The CDR3 is 15 residues long. Trimming stripped 6 bases from V and 8 bases from J, with 23 bases between. CDR1 and CDR2 (germline): SQVTM, ANQGSEA. CDR3 DNA: TGCAGCGTCGCCTCGGTGGGGCAGGGTCAATACACCATATATTTT. Translating gives CSVASVGQGQYTIYF.

V gene TRBV5-1 combines with J gene TRBJ2-5; 12 bases fit TRBD2. The CDR3 runs to 17 residues. Germline loops: CDR1 SGHRS, CDR2 YFSETQ. After removal of 0 bases from V and 5 bases from J, the junction contained 8 bases not matched to a gene. CDR3 residues: CASSLASGGARRETQYF. CDR3 sequence (DNA): TGCGCCAGCAGCTTGGCTAGCGGGGGGGCCCGTCGGGAGACCCAGTACTTC. The entire variable domain, with the rest obtained from reference TRBV5-1 and TRBJ2-5, is as follows: KAGVTQTPRYLIKTRGQQVTLSCSPISGHRSVSWYQQTPGQGLQFLFEYFSETQRNKGNFPGRFSGRQFSNSRSEMNVSTLELGDSALYLCASSLASGGARRETQYFGPGTRLLVL.

The CDR3 DNA is TGCGCCAGCATAGCTGGATCACCTGAAGCTTTCTTT. This encodes CASIAGSPEAFF. The chain combines TRBV5-1 with TRBJ1-1; D unclear. This CDR3 comprises 12 residues. V was pared by 6 bases and J by 6 bases, with 12 bases between. Germline V gene data show CDR1 as SGHRS and CDR2 as YFSETQ.

The V gene is TRBV9, the J gene TRBJ2-3, with unresolved D. Germline V gives CDR1 SGDLS, CDR2 YYNGEE. V was trimmed by 2 bases and J by 8 bases, leaving 18 bases between them. This CDR3 comprises 15 residues. The CDR3 loop reads CASSVVQRSTGTQYF. CDR3 in DNA: TGTGCCAGCAGCGTTGTCCAGCGCTCCACGGGTACGCAGTATTTT.

V and J are TRBV14 and TRBJ2-7; 10 bases are a match to TRBD2. The CDR3 consists of 15 residues. Germline loops: CDR1 SGHDN, CDR2 FVKESK. V was clipped by 6 bases and J by 4 bases; unmatched bases: 9. CDR3 sequence reads: CASRNSSGGLYEQYF. CDR3 nucleotide sequence: TGTGCCAGCAGGAACTCTAGCGGGGGTTTGTACGAGCAGTACTTC.

V gene TRBV5-1 combines with J gene TRBJ1-2; 9 bases agree with TRBD1. V gave up 1 base and J gave up 4 bases; unmatched junction bases: 5. The germline V gene encodes CDR1 SGHRS and CDR2 YFSETQ. The length of the CDR3 is 15 residues. In DNA form, the CDR3 reads TGCGCCAGCAGCTTGAGTACAGGGGGCGGCTATGGCTACACCTTC. This encodes CASSLSTGGGYGYTF.

V is TRBV14 and J is TRBJ1-1, with D possibly being TRBD1 (6 bases). V was clipped by 6 bases and J by 0 bases, with 23 bases between them. The CDR3 spans 18 residues. CDR1 is SGHDN, CDR2 FVKESK, per germline. The DNA of the CDR3 is TGTGCCAGCAGTTACGACCGAATCGGGACAAGTATGAACACTGAAGCTTTCTTT. It specifies CASSYDRIGTSMNTEAFF.

This clone was picked up many times. This specimen includes other DNA sequences encoding the same CDR3. This chain uses TRBV5-1 with TRBJ1-4, with D tentatively TRBD1 (6 bases). The CDR3 has 16 amino acids. V gave up 0 bases and J gave up 1 base, with 10 bases separating them. Germline CDR1 and CDR2: SGHRS and YFSETQ. CDR3 protein: CASSLAPQGTNEKLFF. As DNA, the CDR3 is TGCGCCAGCAGCTTGGCTCCACAGGGAACTAATGAAAAACTGTTTTTT. The full variable domain, with the rest looked up from reference TRBV5-1 and TRBJ1-4, is KAGVTQTPRYLIKTRGQQVTLSCSPISGHRSVSWYQQTPGQGLQFLFEYFSETQRNKGNFPGRFSGRQFSNSRSEMNVSTLELGDSALYLCASSLAPQGTNEKLFFGSGTQLSVL.

This rearrangement joins TRBV7-9 to TRBJ1-4; 8 nucleotides match TRBD1. There are 14 residues in the CDR3. CDR1 and CDR2 (germline): SEHNR, FQNEAQ (reference sequence). Unmatched junction bases numbered 3, after V lost 3 bases and J lost 6 bases. Here the CDR3 reads CASSFRGRDEKLFF. In DNA, the CDR3 is TGTGCCAGCAGCTTCAGGGGGCGCGATGAAAAACTGTTTTTT.

The CDR3 loop is CASSYPTGQETQYF. CDR3 DNA sequence: TGCGCCAGCAGCTACCCGACAGGGCAAGAGACCCAGTACTTC. J is TRBJ2-5 and V is TRBV5-1; TRBD1 matches at 7 bases. With V trimmed by 3 bases and J by 2 bases, 4 bases remained unmatched. This CDR3 has 14 amino acids. Germline loops: CDR1 SGHRS, CDR2 YFSETQ.

This chain uses TRBV7-8 with TRBJ1-5; 7 bases map to TRBD1. This CDR3 has 18 residues. Germline lookup yields CDR1 SGHVS and CDR2 FQNEAQ. The V segment lost 4 bases and the J segment 2 bases; nucleotides outside the gene matches: 14. CDR3: CASSSTRLDRAGNQPQHF. CDR3 DNA: TGTGCCAGCAGCTCGACAAGACTAGACAGGGCGGGCAATCAGCCCCAGCATTTT.

The rearrangement links TRBV2 to TRBJ2-7; TRBD1 matches at 7 bases. Germline values: CDR1 SNHLY, CDR2 FYNNEI. The CDR3 has 15 amino acids. The trim removed 8 bases at V and 9 bases at J, leaving 19 bases unmatched. CDR3 nucleotides: TGTGCCAGCGGCCTGGGGAAGGGGGCCTTGTCCAGGCAGTACTTC. Translated: CASGLGKGALSRQYF.

J is TRBJ1-2 and V is TRBV30; 7 bases line up with TRBD1. V was clipped by 8 bases and J by 1 base; unmatched bases: 1. This CDR3 region has 11 residues. Germline-derived CDR1 and CDR2 are GTSNPN and SVGIG (reference sequence). CDR3 sequence (DNA): TGTGCCGGACAGGATAACTATGGCTACACCTTC. This translates into CAGQDNYGYTF.

The genes are TRBV18 and TRBJ1-6, with a tentative D call TRBD1 (5 bases). V gave up 2 bases and J gave up 8 bases, with 16 bases separating them. This CDR3 comprises 16 residues. Germline-derived CDR1 and CDR2 are KGHSH and LQKENI. In nucleotides, the CDR3 is TGTGCCAGCTCACCAGGATCCCAGGGCAGGTATTCACCCCTCCACTTT. Its translation is CASSPGSQGRYSPLHF.